A single sample is the source of the 20 T cell receptor beta chains below, sequenced in a study of neurological immune-mediated disorders. TCRdb independently ran MiXCR on the 5' RACE reads; one entry per CDR3 protein. The table includes about 79,000 distinct CDR3 sequences, 14% detected once. The sequenced material came from PBMCs. The receptors come from a woman in her 50s in good health.

Ten or more counts support this clonotype. V is TRBV5-5 and J is TRBJ1-3, with D unclear. The germline V and J ends were trimmed by 4 bases and 4 bases, with 15 bases remaining between them. Looked up from germline, CDR1 is SGHKS and CDR2 is YYEKEE (reference sequence). The CDR3 is 15 amino acids. The DNA of the CDR3 is TGTGCCAGCAGCCGATCGGGAAACCCCGGAAACACCATATATTTT. It is translated as CASSRSGNPGNTIYF.

This clonotype was seen at least ten times. The V gene is TRBV20-1, the J gene TRBJ2-3, with 9 bases lining up with TRBD1. The junction had 9 bases not matched to a gene; V was cut back by 6 bases and J by 2 bases. The CDR3 is made up of 15 amino acids. Per the germline V gene, CDR1 is DFQATT and CDR2 is SNEGSKA (reference sequence). This CDR3 reads CSAFPGDRVTDTQYF. The CDR3 region has the DNA TGCAGTGCCTTTCCGGGGGACAGGGTCACAGATACGCAGTATTTT.

In its sample, this clonotype was seen many times. CDR3 protein: CASSFSGSGANVLTF. In DNA, the CDR3 is TGTGCCAGCAGCTTTAGTGGTTCTGGGGCCAACGTCCTGACTTTC. The gene calls are TRBV7-9 and TRBJ2-6; D not certain. This CDR3 region has 15 residues. Trimming left V 3 bases short and J 1 base short, with 7 bases between. The germline V gene encodes CDR1 SEHNR and CDR2 FQNEAQ (reference sequence).

In this sample, this clonotype turned up many times. CDR3 DNA: TGCAGTGCTAGCGGCAGGGAATCCTACAATGAGCAGTTCTTC. Protein: CSASGRESYNEQFF. This chain connects TRBV20-1 to TRBJ2-1, with D maybe TRBD1 (5 bases). Trimming took 3 bases from V and 1 from J, leaving 10 bases between them. There are 14 residues in the CDR3. The V gene's germline CDR1 is DFQATT and CDR2 SNEGSKA (reference sequence).

In this sample, this clonotype turned up many times. The chain is built from TRBV3-1 and TRBJ2-1; 10 bases match TRBD2. The J segment lost 4 bases and the V segment lost 1 base, leaving 4 bases of the junction unmatched. The CDR3 consists of 16 residues. Germline lookup yields CDR1 LGHDT and CDR2 YNNKEL (reference sequence). The CDR3 DNA reads TGTGCCAGCAGCCAAGCCGGGACTAGCGTATACAATGAGCAGTTCTTC. Protein product: CASSQAGTSVYNEQFF.

This clonotype was counted at least ten times. This sequence joins TRBV10-3 and TRBJ2-7; the D is unclear. V lost 0 bases, J lost 2 bases, and 8 bases lay in between. The CDR3 covers 14 residues. CDR1 is ENHRY, CDR2 SYGVKD, per germline. DNA of the CDR3: TGTGCCATCAGTGAGTCGGACCTGGCCTACGAGCAGTACTTC. Its translation is CAISESDLAYEQYF.

This clonotype was counted many times. This chain links TRBV7-2 with TRBJ2-7; 7 bases are shared with TRBD1. Per germline, CDR1 SGHTA and CDR2 FQGNSA. The CDR3 sequence is 13 residues long. The ends lost 8 bases at V and 3 bases at J; junction bases unmatched: 7. The CDR3 region is CASGRDRVYEQYF. The CDR3 bases are TGTGCCAGCGGCCGGGACAGAGTCTACGAGCAGTACTTC.

Of note for this clonotype: A read error may account for a junction end that differs from germline. This chain joins TRBV7-7 and TRBJ2-2, with TRBD2 as a possible D gene (6 bases). The CDR3 sequence is 21 residues long. Germline CDR1 SSHAT, CDR2 FNYEAQ (reference sequence). The CDR3: CASSLAVSGLRFQSNTGELFF. Written as DNA, the CDR3 is TGTGCTAGCAGCTTAGCGGTGTCCGGACTTCGATTCCAATCGAACACCGGGGAGCTGTTTTTT.

This clonotype has ten or more counts. The chain has TRBV7-3 and TRBJ2-7, with TRBD2 matching 8 bases. After removal of 0 bases from V and 1 base from J, the junction contained 2 bases not matched to a gene. Germline assignment: CDR1 SGHTA and CDR2 FQGTGA. There are 15 residues in the CDR3. This CDR3 reads CASSLTREASYEQYF. The CDR3, as DNA: TGTGCCAGCAGCTTAACGCGGGAGGCTTCCTACGAGCAGTACTTC.

There are many counts of this clonotype. The genes are TRBV7-2 and TRBJ2-1; no reliable D call. Germline CDR1 SGHTA, CDR2 FQGNSA. The CDR3 is 14 amino acids. The ends were cut back, 9 bases at V and 1 base at J, with 13 bases in the middle. CDR3 DNA: TGTGCCAGTCTGGCCGGCCCATCCTACAATGAGCAGTTCTTC. As protein: CASLAGPSYNEQFF.

The chain employs TRBV28 and TRBJ2-7; 7 bases agree with TRBD1. Germline assignment: CDR1 MDHEN and CDR2 SYDVKM. There are 16 residues in the CDR3. V lost 4 bases and J lost 0; bases outside the gene matches: 9. The CDR3 DNA is TGTGCCAGCAGTTCGGGTACAGGGGCCCTCTCCTACGAGCAGTACTTC. Translating it yields CASSSGTGALSYEQYF.

Ten or more counts support this clonotype. CDR3 nucleotide sequence: TGTGCCAGCAGCGCCGGGGACAGGGCGGCGAACACCATATATTTT. This gives the protein CASSAGDRAANTIYF. This chain links TRBV7-9 with TRBJ1-3; 9 nucleotides match TRBD1. In germline, CDR1 is SEHNR, CDR2 FQNEAQ (reference sequence). This CDR3 has 15 amino acids. Losses at the gene ends were 5 bases for V and 7 bases for J; bases not matched to a gene: 9.

This clonotype was observed at least ten times. The chain couples TRBV10-3 to TRBJ2-3; D possibly corresponds to TRBD1 (6 bases). The germline V and J ends were trimmed by 7 bases and 0 bases, with 17 bases remaining between them. Germline V gene lookup returns CDR1 ENHRY and CDR2 SYGVKD. The CDR3 length is 16 residues. CDR3 in DNA: TGTGCCATCAAATGGCGGCAGGGACAAAGCACAGATACGCAGTATTTT. This gives the protein CAIKWRQGQSTDTQYF.

This clonotype was seen repeatedly, ten times or more. The J gene is TRBJ2-1, the V gene TRBV6-2 or TRBV6-3; D tentatively fits TRBD1 or TRBD2 (5 bases each). In germline, CDR1 is MNHEY, CDR2 SVGEGT. CDR3 size: 12 residues. The V gene lost 6 bases and the J gene lost 8 bases, with 11 bases spanning the gap. The CDR3 coding sequence is TGTGCCAGCAGGGGGGTAATGGATGAGCAGTTCTTC. It encodes CASRGVMDEQFF.

This clonotype was seen only a few times. V gene TRBV5-4 combines with J gene TRBJ1-1; possibly TRBD1 for D (5 bases). Germline loops: CDR1 SGHNT, CDR2 YYREEE (reference sequence). The V end lost 4 bases, the J end lost 4 bases, and 14 bases lay between the germline ends. The CDR3 contains 14 residues. The CDR3 DNA is TGTGCCAGCAGCCCGGACACCTCGAGCACTGAAGCTTTCTTT. This encodes CASSPDTSSTEAFF.

This clonotype was seen a few times. This chain connects TRBV20-1 to TRBJ1-5; D is unresolved. The CDR3 length is 15 residues. Deletions cut 5 bases from V and 4 bases from J, with 18 bases between. Per germline, CDR1 DFQATT and CDR2 SNEGSKA (reference sequence). CDR3 protein: CSASGGRELNQPQHF. The CDR3 DNA sequence: TGCAGTGCTTCCGGCGGGAGGGAGCTAAATCAGCCCCAGCATTTT.

At least ten counts were recorded for this clonotype. The chain uses TRBV20-1 and TRBJ1-5; D is possibly TRBD1 (6 bases). The length of the CDR3 is 14 residues. V gave up 5 bases and J gave up 5 bases, with 16 bases separating them. Per germline, CDR1 DFQATT and CDR2 SNEGSKA (reference sequence). This chain's CDR3 is CSAPPPGGHQPQHF. Written as DNA, the CDR3 is TGCAGTGCTCCACCACCTGGGGGGCATCAGCCCCAGCATTTT.

This clonotype has a count of ten or more. This chain uses TRBV3-1 with TRBJ1-2; TRBD1 might be the D (5 bases). This CDR3 has 14 amino acids. The germline CDR1 and CDR2 sequences are LGHDT and YNNKEL (reference sequence). V gave up 1 base and J gave up 8 bases, with 14 bases separating them. The CDR3 nucleotides are TGTGCCAGCAGCCAAGGGGGCACAGTCGGCGGCTACACCTTC. It yields the protein CASSQGGTVGGYTF.

Worth noting for this clonotype: A read error may be the cause here, since a much bigger clone is one base away. This likely comes from a read error, as the CDR3 has no conserved phenylalanine or tryptophan at its end. The J gene is TRBJ2-5, the V gene TRBV6-1, with 7 nucleotides matching TRBD1. Germline CDR1 and CDR2: MNHNS and SASEGT. This CDR3 spans 16 amino acids. J lost 1 base, V lost 2 bases, and 7 bases had no gene match. The chain's CDR3 is CASSERTGTAQETQYL. The CDR3 DNA sequence: TGTGCCAGCAGTGAAAGGACTGGGACAGCCCAAGAGACCCAGTACTTA.

There are many counts of this clonotype. This chain connects TRBV15 to TRBJ1-3; tentatively, D is TRBD1 (5 bases). Trimming left V 5 bases short and J 2 bases short, with 13 bases between. From germline, CDR1 is LNHNV and CDR2 YYDKDF (reference sequence). CDR3 length: 15 residues. As DNA, the CDR3 is TGTGCCACCAGCCCCTCCAGACAGCCTGGAAACACCATATATTTT. It translates to CATSPSRQPGNTIYF.